This TCR beta chain was recorded in a study of T cell responses to AZD1222 COVID-19 vaccine. Findings and caveats of the study: The sample set comprised mostly white British donors with more females, and clonal diversity was possibly underestimated. Spike-specific TCR breadth and depth grew following two AZD1222 doses. Regions 160-218 and 743-854 held dominance among vaccine-associated CD4 TCRs, which spanned spike.

The method was immunoSEQ multiplex PCR; TCRdb's version includes in-frame clones alone and lacks a portion of them. The table lists 30,000 to 50,000 clones, 88% of them singletons, with approximately 26% in the top ten. Remarks on this clone: The antigen is not known.

This CDR3 is built from 14 residues. V was clipped by 10 bases and J by 8 bases; unmatched bases: 14. Germline CDR1 reads LNHDA; CDR2 reads SQIVND (reference sequence). The sample consisted of peripheral blood, taken 28 days after the second dose of the MenACWY control vaccine. The clonotype originates from an adult who received the MenACWY meningococcal vaccine as a control. The chain has TRBV19 and TRBJ2-1, with 7 bases that match TRBD2. CDR3 bases: TGTGCCACCGGGGGGACCCTTCATGTCGATGAGCAGTTCTTC. Its protein product is CATGGTLHVDEQFF.